This T cell receptor (beta chain) was recorded in a study of beta chain features in type 1 diabetes. General observations from the study: A pattern of fewer insertions and more deletions at VDJ junctions was seen in type 1 diabetes patients.

One heparinised draw of blood, averaging about 110 mL, came from each donor. Germline V gene data show CDR1 as SGHTA and CDR2 as FQGNSA. This CDR3 region has 14 residues. V dropped 6 bases and J dropped 11; count of bases not matched to a gene: 8. The whole isolated RNA underwent reverse transcription, so sequencing captured expressed TCRB transcripts. Clones were sequenced by immunoSEQ multiplex PCR, and TCRdb holds only the in-frame ones, with some missing. The sample lists 350,000 or so clones, around a fifth occurring once. About this clone: As yet, its antigen is unknown.

The sequenced sample consisted of naive CD4+ T cells from blood. This clonotype was obtained from a woman between 18 and 29 years old in good health. This chain uses TRBV7-2 with TRBJ1-6, with 9 bases fitting TRBD1. The chain's CDR3 is CASSSDRGRAPLHF. The CDR3 nucleotides are TGTGCCAGCAGTTCGGACAGGGGTAGGGCACCCCTCCACTTT. Looking up the rest from reference TRBV7-2 and TRBJ1-6 gives the full variable domain: GAGVSQSPSNKVTEKGKDVELRCDPISGHTALYWYRQSLGQGLEFLIYFQGNSAPDKSGLPSDRFSAERTGGSVSTLTIQRTQQEDSAVYLCASSSDRGRAPLHFGNGTRLTVT.